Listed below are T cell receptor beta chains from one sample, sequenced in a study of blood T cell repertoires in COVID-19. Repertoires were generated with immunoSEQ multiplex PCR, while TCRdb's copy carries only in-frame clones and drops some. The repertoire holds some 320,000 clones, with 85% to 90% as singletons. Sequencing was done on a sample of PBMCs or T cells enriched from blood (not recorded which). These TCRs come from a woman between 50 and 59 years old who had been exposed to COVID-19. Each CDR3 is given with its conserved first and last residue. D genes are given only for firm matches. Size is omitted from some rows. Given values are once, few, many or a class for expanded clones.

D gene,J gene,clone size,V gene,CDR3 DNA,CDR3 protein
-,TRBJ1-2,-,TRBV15,TGTGCCACCAGCAGGGCCAGGGATCATGGCTACACCTTC,CATSRARDHGYTF
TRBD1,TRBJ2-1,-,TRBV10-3,TGTGCCATCAGAGAAGGGACAGGGGGCGATCAGCAGTTCTTC,CAIREGTGGDQQFF
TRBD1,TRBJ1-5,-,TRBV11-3,TGTGCCAGCAACTGGACAGGGATTAATCAGCCCCAGCATTTT,CASNWTGINQPQHF
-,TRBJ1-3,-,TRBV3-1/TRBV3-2,TGTGCCAGCAGCCTACTAGGAGAGGGCCTCTCTGGAAACACCATATATTTT,CASSLLGEGLSGNTIYF
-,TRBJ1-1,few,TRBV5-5,TGTGCCACTAGGGAACTGACAGGCACTGAAGCTTTCTTT,CATRELTGTEAFF
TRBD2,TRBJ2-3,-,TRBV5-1,TGCGCCAGCAGCTCTTTAGCGGGGGGGGACACAGATACGCAGTATTTT,CASSSLAGGDTDTQYF
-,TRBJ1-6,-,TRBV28,TGTGCCAGCAGTTTATTTACGGGACAAACTTTTTATAATTCACCCCTCCACTTT,CASSLFTGQTFYNSPLHF
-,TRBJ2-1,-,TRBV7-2,TGTGCCAGCAGCCACTCCTACAATGAGCAGTTCTTC,CASSHSYNEQFF
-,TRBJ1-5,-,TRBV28,TGTGCCAGCACCTTACCTGGGGGCTATCAGCCCCAGCATTTT,CASTLPGGYQPQHF
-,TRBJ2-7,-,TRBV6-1,TGTGCCAGCAGTGAAGAATTTAGACAGACTCCCTACGAGCAGTACTTC,CASSEEFRQTPYEQYF
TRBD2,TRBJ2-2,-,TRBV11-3,TGTGCCAGCAGCACCGGGACTAGCGGGGGTCGGACCGGGGAGCTGTTTTTT,CASSTGTSGGRTGELFF
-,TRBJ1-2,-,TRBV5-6,TGTGCCAGCAGTTCAGGACCCGGGGTCTATGGCTACACCTTC,CASSSGPGVYGYTF
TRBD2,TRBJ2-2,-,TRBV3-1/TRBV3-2,TGTGCCAGCAGTCGACGGACTAGCGGGGGCAACACCGGGGAGCTGTTTTTT,CASSRRTSGGNTGELFF
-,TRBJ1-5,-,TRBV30,TGTGCCTGGAGTCCACAGAATAATCAGCCCCAGCATTTT,CAWSPQNNQPQHF
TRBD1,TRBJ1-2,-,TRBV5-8,TGTGCCAGCAGCTTAAAGGGACAGCCTAACTATGGCTACACCTTC,CASSLKGQPNYGYTF
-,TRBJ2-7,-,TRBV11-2,TGTGCCAGCAGCTTAGAGGGCGGGGTAGGCTCCTACGAGCAGTACTTC,CASSLEGGVGSYEQYF
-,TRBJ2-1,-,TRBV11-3,TGTGCCAGCAGCTTAGATTCTAGCCGCCCCTACAATGAGCAGTTCTTC,CASSLDSSRPYNEQFF
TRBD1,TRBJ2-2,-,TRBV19,TGTGCCAGTAGTTGGGGACAGGGGCTTAACGGGGAGCTGTTTTTT,CASSWGQGLNGELFF
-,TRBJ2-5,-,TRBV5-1,TGCGCCAGCAGCTTGGGCCCAGGGGCCCAAGAGACCCAGTACTTC,CASSLGPGAQETQYF
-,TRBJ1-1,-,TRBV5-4,TGTGCCAGCAGCTTGGCCAGTAGCTCCACTGAAGCTTTCTTT,CASSLASSSTEAFF
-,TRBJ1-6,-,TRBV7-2,TGTGCCAGCAGCCGTCAGGGTTATAATTCACCCCTCCACTTT,CASSRQGYNSPLHF
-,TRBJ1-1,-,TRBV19,TGTGCCAGTAGTAGGACTGTGAACACTGAAGCTTTCTTT,CASSRTVNTEAFF
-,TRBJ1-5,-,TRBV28,TGTGCCAGTATTCCCGGGACAAGCAATCAGCCCCAGCATTTT,CASIPGTSNQPQHF
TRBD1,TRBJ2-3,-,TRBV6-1,TGTGCCAGCAGTGAAGGACAGGGGGCAGCAGATACGCAGTATTTT,CASSEGQGAADTQYF
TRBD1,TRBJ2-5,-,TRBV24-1,TGTGCCACCAGTGATACGGGACAGGGGGCCAGGGAGACCCAGTACTTC,CATSDTGQGARETQYF
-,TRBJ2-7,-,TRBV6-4,TGTGCCAGCAGTCCCAGGGGAACACCGCCGTGGGCCATCTGCGAGCAGTACTTC,CASSPRGTPPWAICEQYF
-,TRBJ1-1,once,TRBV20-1,TGCAGTGCTAGTTGGAGGGGAAACACTGAAGCTTTCTTT,CSASWRGNTEAFF
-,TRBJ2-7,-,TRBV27,TGTGCCAGCAGTTTACAGGGTGGCGAGCAGTACTTC,CASSLQGGEQYF
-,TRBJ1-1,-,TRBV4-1,TGCGCCAGCAGCCAAAACCCGGGACACCCAACCACTGAAGCTTTCTTT,CASSQNPGHPTTEAFF
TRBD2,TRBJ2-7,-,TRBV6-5,TGTGCCAGCAGTAAAACTAGCGTCGGATCCTACGAGCAGTACTTC,CASSKTSVGSYEQYF
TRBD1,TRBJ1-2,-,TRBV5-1,TGCGCCAGCAGCTCGGGACAGGCGAACTCTAACTATGGCTACACCTTC,CASSSGQANSNYGYTF
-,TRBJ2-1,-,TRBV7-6,TGTGCCAGCAGTCCTAGCGATCGTGTAGGGGCCTCCTACAATGAGCAGTTCTTC,CASSPSDRVGASYNEQFF
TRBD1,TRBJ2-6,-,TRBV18,TGTGCCAGCTCACCCCCTAGGACAGGAGAAGTGAATTCTGGGGCCAACGTCCTGACTTTC,CASSPPRTGEVNSGANVLTF
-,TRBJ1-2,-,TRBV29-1,TGCAGCGTTGCAAACGGACACTCTAACTATGGCTACACCTTC,CSVANGHSNYGYTF
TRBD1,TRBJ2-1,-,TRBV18,TGTGCCAGCTCAAGGACAGGACCCGAGCAGTTCTTC,CASSRTGPEQFF
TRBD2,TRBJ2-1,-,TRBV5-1,TGCGCCAGCAGCTTGGGAACTAGCGGGGGGGTTGGTGAGCAGTTCTTC,CASSLGTSGGVGEQFF
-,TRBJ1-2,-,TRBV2,TGTGCCAGCAGTAGGGACTCCGGATCCGGTGGCTACACCTTC,CASSRDSGSGGYTF
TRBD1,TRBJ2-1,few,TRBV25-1,TGTGCCAGCAGTGGAGTGGTGGGACAGGGGGATCGGCAGTTCTTC,CASSGVVGQGDRQFF
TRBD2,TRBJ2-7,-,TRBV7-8,TGTGCCAGCAGCTTAGCGAGTCCCGCGAGTAGCGGGATGTACGAGCAGTACTTC,CASSLASPASSGMYEQYF
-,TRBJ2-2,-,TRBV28,TGTGCCAGCAGACCCCAAGAACCGGGACTCACGACCGGGGAGCTGTTTTTT,CASRPQEPGLTTGELFF
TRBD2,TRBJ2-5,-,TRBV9,TGTGCCAGCAGCGTAAGCCAGGCTCGGGGAGGGGAGACCCAGTACTTC,CASSVSQARGGETQYF
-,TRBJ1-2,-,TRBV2,TGTGCCAGCAGTGACAGGGAGGTCTATGGCTACACCTTC,CASSDREVYGYTF
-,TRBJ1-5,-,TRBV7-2,TGTGCCAGCAGCCCGGCGGGGGTCCCTCAGCCCCAGCATTTT,CASSPAGVPQPQHF
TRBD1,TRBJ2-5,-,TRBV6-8,TGTGCCAGCCAGGGCCCGGGACAGTCGGAAGAGACCCAGTACTTC,CASQGPGQSEETQYF
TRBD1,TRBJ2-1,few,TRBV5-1,TGCGCCAGCAGCTTGCTACCCACAGGGGGCACGTCGGATGAGCAGTTCTTC,CASSLLPTGGTSDEQFF
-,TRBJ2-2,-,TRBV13,TGTGCCAGCAGCTTACGCTCCGGGTTGAACACCGGGGAGCTGTTTTTT,CASSLRSGLNTGELFF
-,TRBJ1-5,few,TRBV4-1,TGCGCCAGCAGCCAAGATGGGGCAGGTAATCAGCCCCAGCATTTT,CASSQDGAGNQPQHF
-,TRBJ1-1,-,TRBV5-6,TGTGCCAGCAGCTTGGCGACACGTGAAGCTTTCTTT,CASSLATREAFF
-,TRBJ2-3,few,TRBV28,TGTGCCAGCAGTCTCGGAACAGGGATTTTCACAGATACGCAGTATTTT,CASSLGTGIFTDTQYF
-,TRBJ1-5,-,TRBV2,TGTGCCAGCAGTGGGGCAGTATGGGGCAATCAGCCCCAGCATTTT,CASSGAVWGNQPQHF
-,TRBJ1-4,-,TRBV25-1,TGTGCCAGCAGTGACGAGACGGGATTTGAAAAACTGTTTTTT,CASSDETGFEKLFF
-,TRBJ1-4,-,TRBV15,TGTGCCACCAGCACCCGGGAGAGGTATGAAAAACTGTTTTTT,CATSTRERYEKLFF
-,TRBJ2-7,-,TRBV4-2,TGTGCCAGCAGCCCGCGGGACGGATCGTTATCCTACGAGCAGTACTTC,CASSPRDGSLSYEQYF
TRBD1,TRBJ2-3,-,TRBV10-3,TGTGCCATCTCTGGACAGGGACTGGGAGATACGCAGTATTTT,CAISGQGLGDTQYF
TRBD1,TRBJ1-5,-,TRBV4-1,TGCGCCAGCAGCCAAAATCCGGGACAGGTGGGAGGTGGCAATCAGCCCCAGCATTTT,CASSQNPGQVGGGNQPQHF
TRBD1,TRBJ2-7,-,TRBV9,TGTGCCAGCAGCAAGGGACAGACAACCTCCTACGAGCAGTACTTC,CASSKGQTTSYEQYF
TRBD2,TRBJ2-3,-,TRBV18,TGTGCCAGCTCACCAGGTTCAGCGGGGGGACACACAGATACGCAGTATTTT,CASSPGSAGGHTDTQYF
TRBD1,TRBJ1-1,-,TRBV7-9,TGTGCCAGCAGCACGACAGGGCTAGGTTACACTGAAGCTTTCTTT,CASSTTGLGYTEAFF